Sequencing of this T cell receptor beta chain was carried out in a study of blood T cell repertoires in COVID-19. Only one count was recorded for this clone. As processed by the authors: Quantification of nucleated cells was approximated via reference gene primer amplification. Here immunoSEQ multiplex PCR was the method, and the copy in TCRdb shows in-frame clones only, minus some. V and J calls and clone size are as listed in that table; D and trimming were resolved from the DNA. The repertoire holds some 350,000 clones, with around 83% as singletons. The CDR3 loop spans 15 amino acids. Germline V lookup: CDR1 LNHDA, CDR2 SQIVND (reference sequence). V was shortened by 3 bases and J by 1 base, with 11 bases between the two germline ends.

The receptor was derived from a man aged 25 to 40 with active or convalescent COVID-19. The chain recombines TRBV19 with TRBJ2-3; TRBD2 might be the D (6 bases). The sample comprised peripheral blood. The CDR3 nucleotides are TGTGCCAGTAGTATCCACCCGGGGGGCACAGATACGCAGTATTTT. It specifies CASSIHPGGTDTQYF.